This T cell receptor (beta chain) was profiled in a study of blood T cells in healthy people across ages. A few counts support this clonotype. What it binds is not known. Study-wide results and limits: Roughly linearly, TCR beta diversity per million T cells fell as age increased. Total diversity from one million sequenced T cells was likely underestimated.

The CDR3 runs to 12 residues. Between the trimmed V and J ends, which lost 5 bases and 6 bases, there was a span of 13 bases. Germline V CDR1 and CDR2: DFQATT, SNEGSKA (reference sequence). Per sample, a minimum of 7 million PBMCs were isolated. It was with a sample-barcoded 5' primer and a J-beta primer mix that a second PCR of about 7 to 12 cycles was run. Every cDNA was tagged by a template-switch adaptor with 12 random nucleotides. MiXCR was run by TCRdb on the 5' RACE reads, yielding one entry per CDR3 protein. In the table there are about 630,000 distinct CDR3 sequences, roughly 20% of which are singletons.

The material sequenced was blood. The TCR sequence derives from a man between 65 and 85 years old in good health. The chain is built from TRBV20-1 and TRBJ1-2; TRBD1 is a possible D gene (6 bases). CDR3 sequence reads: CSAEQGADGYTF. DNA of the CDR3: TGCAGTGCTGAACAGGGAGCGGATGGCTACACCTTC.